This T cell receptor (beta chain) derives from a study of cytomegalovirus exposure and HLA in healthy donors. Looking at the study overall: Of about 400 genotyped donors, around 76% clustered with self-reported Caucasian donors. Broader study findings: Associated with HLA alleles at 0.05 false discovery rate in a later analysis were around 15,000 TCR beta sequences.

This CDR3 is 12 amino acids long. Germline V CDR1 and CDR2: SGHAT, FQNNGV. Primers: 60 Vbeta forward and 13 Jbeta reverse. The protocol was immunoSEQ multiplex PCR, while the TCRdb copy is restricted to in-frame clones and leaves out a portion. There are 150,000 to 200,000 clones in the sample; 60% to 80% occur only once, and 7.7% lies in the top ten. Turning to this clone: Its antigen remains unidentified.

The TCR comes from a woman aged 35 to 49 in good health and CMV-seropositive. V and J are TRBV11-2 and TRBJ2-5; D is uncertain. Matching the DNA end better, TRBJ2-7 makes the J call doubtful. Sample: PBMCs. The CDR3 DNA is TGTGCCAGCAGCCTCGATACCCACGAGCAGTACTTC. Translated: CASSLDTHEQYF.